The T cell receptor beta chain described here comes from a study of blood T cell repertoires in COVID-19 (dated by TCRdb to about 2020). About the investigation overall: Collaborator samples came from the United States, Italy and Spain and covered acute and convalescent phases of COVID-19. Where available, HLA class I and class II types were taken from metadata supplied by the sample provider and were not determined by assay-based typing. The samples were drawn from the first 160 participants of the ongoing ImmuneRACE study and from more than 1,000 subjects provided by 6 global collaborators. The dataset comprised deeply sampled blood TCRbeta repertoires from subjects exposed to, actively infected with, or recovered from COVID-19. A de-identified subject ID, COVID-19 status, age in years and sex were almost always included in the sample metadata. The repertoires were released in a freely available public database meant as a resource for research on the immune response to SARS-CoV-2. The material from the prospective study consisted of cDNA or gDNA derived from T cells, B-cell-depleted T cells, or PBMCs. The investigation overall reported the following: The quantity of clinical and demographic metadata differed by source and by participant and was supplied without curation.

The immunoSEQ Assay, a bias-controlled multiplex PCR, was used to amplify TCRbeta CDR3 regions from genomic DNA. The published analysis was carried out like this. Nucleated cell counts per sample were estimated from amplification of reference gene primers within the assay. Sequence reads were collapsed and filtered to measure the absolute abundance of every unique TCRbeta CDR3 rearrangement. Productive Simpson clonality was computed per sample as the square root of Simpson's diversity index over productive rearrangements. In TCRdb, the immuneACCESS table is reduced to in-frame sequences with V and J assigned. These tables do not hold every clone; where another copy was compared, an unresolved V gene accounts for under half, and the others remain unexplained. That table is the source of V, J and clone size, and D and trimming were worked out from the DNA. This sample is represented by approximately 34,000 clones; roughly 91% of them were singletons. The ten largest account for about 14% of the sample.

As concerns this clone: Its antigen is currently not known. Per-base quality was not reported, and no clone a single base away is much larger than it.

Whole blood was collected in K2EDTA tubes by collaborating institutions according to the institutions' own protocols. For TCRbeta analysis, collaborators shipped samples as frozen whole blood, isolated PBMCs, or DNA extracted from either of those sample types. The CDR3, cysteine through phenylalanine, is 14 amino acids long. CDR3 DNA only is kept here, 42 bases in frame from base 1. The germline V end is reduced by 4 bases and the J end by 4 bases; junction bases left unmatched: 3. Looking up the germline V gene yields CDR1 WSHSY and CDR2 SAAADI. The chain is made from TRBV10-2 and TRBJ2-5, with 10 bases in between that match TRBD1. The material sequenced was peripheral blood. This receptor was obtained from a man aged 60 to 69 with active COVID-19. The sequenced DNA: TGCGCCAGCAGTGCGCGGACAGGGGGAGAGACCCAGTACTTC. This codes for CASSARTGGETQYF.